The source of this TCR beta chain is a study of PD-L1 blockade in urothelial cancer (dated by TCRdb to about 2017). Looking at the study overall: Every patient began therapy at some point between 2013 and 2015 and was given atezolizumab 1,200 mg intravenously every 3 weeks. Pretreatment blood TCR-seq was available for fewer than 30 patients, at least one posttreatment blood collection was obtained for around 25 patients, and tumor TCR-seq was available for around 25 patients. Pretreatment tumor samples, along with matched peripheral blood collected serially before and after atezolizumab treatment, underwent TCR sequencing. Durable clinical benefit meant progression-free survival longer than 6 months, and TCR features were also tested against progression-free and overall survival. Patients had an ECOG performance status of 0 or 1 and had received between 0 and 3 prior chemotherapy regimens. Blood samples were analyzed at two time points: 3 weeks after treatment start (second dose) and 6 weeks after treatment start. Blood samples yielded a median of around 150,000 T cells and around 80,000 unique TCRs, with median clonality approximately 0.08. Durable clinical benefit was achieved by nine patients and was not achieved by 20 patients. About 85% of the 29 patients were males with bladder-origin urothelial cancer, and about 60% of the roughly 30 reported a prior smoking history. The study was an exploratory multi-omic analysis of somatic, immune and clinical correlates of response to PD-L1 blockade with atezolizumab in urothelial cancer. In the same patients who had TCR sequencing, pretreatment tumors also underwent whole exome sequencing and RNA sequencing.

In this sample, this clone turned up once. The antigen it recognizes is unknown. Per-base quality was not reported, and no clone a single base away is much larger than it. The paper's findings and limits, for the study overall: A pretreatment peripheral blood TCR clonality below the median was linked to improved progression-free and overall survival. Patients with durable benefit showed greater expansion of tumor-associated TCR clones in peripheral blood 3 weeks after starting treatment (n ≈ 21, p = 0.022). Small sample size (n ≈ 30) and many exploratory analyses mean the results are intended to be hypothesis-generating.

Per the publication, the time point label means: peripheral blood 6 weeks after treatment start. A total of some 30 patients with locally advanced or metastatic urothelial carcinoma, treated at Memorial Sloan Kettering on a trial protocol, made up the cohort. Peripheral blood mononuclear cells were collected pretreatment and during treatment, at between 1 and 8 total time points per patient. The Qiagen DNeasy Blood extraction kit was used to purify genomic DNA from total PBMCs and from tumor samples. PBMCs were collected pretreatment and during treatment, and were isolated and stored as previously described. V gives up 6 bases and J gives up 1 base, and the segment between their germline ends measures 4 bases. Taken from cysteine to phenylalanine, the CDR3 has 12 residues. Only CDR3 DNA remains: 36 bases, in frame from the first base. CDR1 and CDR2 were assigned from the germline V gene as KGHSH and LQKENI.

To estimate absolute template abundance from read counts, synthetic TCR analog templates were spiked into each PCR. The immunoSEQ assay was used to amplify TCRbeta CDR3 regions from genomic DNA with bias-controlled V and J gene primers. Sequencing of rearranged TCRbeta segments was done at approximately 20X coverage. The study's own analysis went as follows. Sequencing errors were corrected by clustering, and CDR3s were annotated against IMGT so that V, D and J genes could be assigned. Only productive TCRbeta rearrangements were used in downstream analyses, excluding out-of-frame or stop-codon sequences. Clonality was computed as one minus Shannon entropy normalized by the log of the number of unique productive sequences. Fisher's exact test with Benjamini-Hochberg correction, at a threshold of adjusted p below 0.01, was used to find clones that differed between time points or between blood and tumor. The table was pulled from immuneACCESS by TCRdb, which kept in-frame rearrangements only. Such tables lose some clones; where checked, under half of the loss comes from unresolved V genes, and the rest has no known cause. V, J and clone size are those of that table, while D and trimming were read from the DNA. The sample records roughly 51,000 clones, around 85% of which are singletons. The top ten clones comprise under 2.5% of the sample.

Recombination linked TRBV18 to TRBJ1-3; no D gene can be assigned with confidence. This clonotype was obtained from a man in his fifties with urothelial cancer. The specimen comprised PBMCs, sampled around atezolizumab (anti-PD-L1) treatment. At the DNA level, the sequence is TGTGCCAGCTCCACTTCTGGAAACACCATATATTTT. Its product reads: CASSTSGNTIYF.